This T cell receptor beta chain was obtained from a study of blood T cells in healthy people across ages (dated by TCRdb to between 2014 and 2016). In the study overall: In model experiments, roughly one uniquely barcoded TCR beta cDNA molecule per two T cells was captured by template switching. Age-related changes in TCR beta repertoire diversity were measured in the study by deep sequencing normalized with unique cDNA molecular identifiers. Four age groups were formed from the donors: young (average approximately 17 years), middle-aged (just under 40), aged (about 68) and long-lived (less than 85). Donors of different ages were randomly distributed across sequencing lanes to avoid experimental bias. The study analyzed two additional independent replicas of 1 million unique cDNA reads from the same blood draw for two donors, one aged 18 to 29 and one aged 80 or older.

To prepare the library, 5' RACE was applied. A second PCR of about 7 to 12 cycles was run with a J-beta primer mix and a sample-barcoded 5' primer. A template-switch 5' adaptor carrying 12 random nucleotides introduced a unique molecular identifier onto each TCR beta cDNA molecule. At least 2.5 million CDR3-containing paired-end reads were obtained from each sample. All of the RNA was converted into first-strand cDNA using the Mint cDNA synthesis kit, with a TRBC-specific oligonucleotide serving as the primer. After uracil-DNA glycosylase treatment, a first 18-cycle PCR used universal primers M1SS and BC2_uni_R on all cDNA. In the original analysis: Normalization of each sample was performed by random selection of 1 million high-quality reads, each carrying a distinct molecular identifier. Instead of being binned into consensus sequences, reads with shared molecular identifiers were discarded. CDR3 identification, clonotype clustering and error correction used MiTCR with a Q25 quality threshold and the strictest error-elimination algorithm. A nonparametric unseen species model with Euler transformation was used to estimate lower-bound total TCR beta diversity. The public reads were run again by TCRdb, first through fastp at Q25 and then through MiXCR, and only productive beta chains were kept. CDR3 protein duplicates are merged, each entry listing the most common genes and DNA. The authors' filters were not applied to this entry. This sample is represented by fewer than 2,000,000 distinct CDR3 sequences; 35% to 50% of them were singletons. Clones ranked in the top ten supply about 23% of the sample.

CDR1 and CDR2, looked up from the germline V gene, are SGHTA and FQGNSA. Here V drops 5 bases and J drops 6 bases, and the junction holds 9 bases not matched to any gene. The CDR3, from cysteine to phenylalanine, totals 14 residues. The sequence is cut down to CDR3 DNA, 42 bases in frame from base 1. The donors were 40 or so Caucasian individuals from Russia, aged 6 to 90 years, who were systemically healthy. Each donor gave roughly 9 milliliters of peripheral blood, drawn into EDTA-treated Vacutainer tubes. Ficoll-Paque density-gradient centrifugation was used to isolate PBMCs, with at least 6.5 million obtained per sample. Trizol reagent was used to extract total RNA from PBMCs, with at least 5 micrograms per sample. For every donor, flow cytometry on a PBMC aliquot measured the percentage of naive CD45RAhigh/CD27high T cells. Notes on this clonotype: Its antigen is still unknown. No base quality information exists; no much larger clone differs at one position.

What the study reported, not specific to this receptor: There was a strong correlation between observed TCR beta diversity and the percentage of naive T cells measured by flow cytometry. As age increased, observed TCR beta diversity per million T cells dropped in a roughly linear way, and a significant reduction was already evident by age around 41. The long-lived group showed more naive CD4+ T cells, fewer expanded clones and increased TCR diversity than the aged group, suggesting age selection. Estimates of total diversity based on one million sequenced T cells were regarded as lower bounds and as underestimates. Bulk unsorted PBMC profiling prevented conclusive comparison of naive and antigen-experienced compartments. Because donor CMV infection status was unknown, age-related changes in expanded clonotypes were potentially confounded.

Source material: blood. The rearranged chain carries TRBV7-2 and TRBJ1-2; 7 of the junction bases match TRBD1. The receptor's source is a human donor in good health. The sequence in DNA is TGTGCCAGCAGCACTCCCGGGACAGAAAATGGCTACACCTTC. Translated, it gives CASSTPGTENGYTF.